This TCR beta chain was recorded in a study of blood T cell repertoires in COVID-19. About the study: Two consecutive negative NP/OP PCR tests, clearance, or resolved symptoms defined Cohort 3 recovery. COVID-19 samples from acute and convalescent phases originated in the United States, Italy and Spain. From T cells, B-cell-depleted T cells, or PBMCs came the material, which was cDNA or gDNA.

As originally analysed: From reference gene primer amplification, estimates of nucleated cell counts were derived. Clones were sequenced by immunoSEQ multiplex PCR, and TCRdb holds only the in-frame ones, with some missing. V and J calls and clone size come straight from that table; D and trimming were deduced from the DNA. The sample has over 110,000 clones, 84% seen once. Germline V gene sequence: CDR1 SGHDT, CDR2 YYEEEE. Between the trimmed V and J ends, which lost 6 bases and 2 bases, there was a span of 15 bases. The CDR3 is made up of 14 amino acids. The sequenced material came from PBMCs or T cells enriched from blood (not recorded which). The sequence was collected from a man aged 50-60 years in a cohort exposed to, infected with or recovered from COVID-19 (not recorded which). This rearrangement joins TRBV5-6 to TRBJ2-7; D perhaps matches TRBD1 (6 bases). For the CDR3, the DNA is TGTGCCAGCACCCACAGGGCTGGGGCCTACGAGCAGTACTTC. This sequence encodes CASTHRAGAYEQYF.